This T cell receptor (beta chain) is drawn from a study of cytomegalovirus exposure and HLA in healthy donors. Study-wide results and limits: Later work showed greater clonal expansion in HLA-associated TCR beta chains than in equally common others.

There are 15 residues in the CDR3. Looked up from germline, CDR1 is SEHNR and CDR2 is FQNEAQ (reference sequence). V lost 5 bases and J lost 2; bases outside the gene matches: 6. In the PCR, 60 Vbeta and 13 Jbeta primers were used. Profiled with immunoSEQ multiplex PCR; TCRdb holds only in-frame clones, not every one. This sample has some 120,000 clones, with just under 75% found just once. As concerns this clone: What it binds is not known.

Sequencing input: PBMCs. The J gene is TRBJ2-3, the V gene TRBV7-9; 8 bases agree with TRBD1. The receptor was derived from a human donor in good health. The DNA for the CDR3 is TGTGCCAGCAGCCCCAGGGGGCTAAACACAGATACGCAGTATTTT. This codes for CASSPRGLNTDTQYF.